This TCR beta chain is drawn from a study of cytomegalovirus exposure and HLA in healthy donors. Study-wide results and limits: The records held CMV serostatus as the only immune exposure information. Common viral pathogens were later found to be apparently linked to several of the most significant clusters.

Vbeta (60) and Jbeta (13) primers were used in the PCR. The repertoire was sequenced with immunoSEQ multiplex PCR; TCRdb's copy has only in-frame clones and lacks some. The sample holds fewer than 200,000 clones; approximately 76% are singletons and the top ten take under 1.5%. The CDR3 is 17 residues long. V lost 5 bases and J lost 5; bases outside the gene matches: 13. CDR1 is SGHTA and CDR2 is FQGNSA in the germline V gene. With respect to this clone: Antigen specificity is unknown.

This receptor was obtained from a man aged 55 to 70 in good health and CMV-seronegative. The sequenced material came from PBMCs. The J gene is TRBJ2-5, the V gene TRBV7-2, with 11 bases that match TRBD1. The CDR3 nucleotides read TGTGCCAGCAGCCCCCCCGGGACAGGGGGGGTAGGGGAGACCCAGTACTTC. Residues: CASSPPGTGGVGETQYF.